This T cell receptor beta chain was sequenced for a study of regulatory T cells in long-lasting Graves disease. Study at large: Less than 3 months of antithyroid drugs had been taken by newly diagnosed Graves' patients. Overall study findings and caveats: There were preferences for TRBV28, TRBJ1-2 and TRBJ2-5 in persistent disease.

Time point noted: newly diagnosed GD, antithyroid drugs for less than 3 months. From PBMCs, RNA was extracted and then used to make the TCR library. The CDR3 loop spans 14 amino acids. The germline V gene encodes CDR1 MGHRA and CDR2 YSYEKL. With 4 bases clipped from V and 10 bases from J, the junction kept 9 bases outside the gene matches. With regard to this clonotype: The antigen is undetermined.

With iRepertoire HTBI primers and Arm-PCR of CDR3 regions, TCR beta libraries were built. TCRdb called the multiplex PCR reads again in MiXCR, with one record for every CDR3 protein. The sample includes roughly 430,000 distinct CDR3 sequences, around 15% of them seen just once. These data also featured in a second study, about T cells in Graves' hyperthyroidism and ophthalmopathy. That study reports: Initially, a first-round RT-PCR of the TCR CDR3 employed the HTBI primer set.

This sequence originates from a woman aged 30 to 39 with Graves disease. The chain is built from TRBV4-1 and TRBJ2-1; 8 positions agree with TRBD2. The specimen comprised peripheral blood mononuclear cells (PBMCs), sampled at new diagnosis, from a patient treated with antithyroid drugs. The CDR3 DNA reads TGCGCCAGCAGCCCCCAGGGACTAGGGGTGGAGCAGTTCTTC. Translation gives CASSPQGLGVEQFF.